The entry below describes one T cell receptor (beta chain). Repertoires were generated with immunoSEQ multiplex PCR, while TCRdb's copy carries only in-frame clones and drops some. The sample lists about 140,000 clones, around nine tenths occurring once. These data belong to a study of T cell responses to AZD1222 COVID-19 vaccine. As for the study in general: Pooling was applied to second doses at about 4 or about 12 weeks.

The CDR3 contains 14 residues. CDR1 and CDR2 (germline): SGHNT, YENEEA. Trimming took 3 bases from V and 2 from J; bases not matched to a gene: 2. This chain connects TRBV11-3 to TRBJ2-7, with 9 bases identical to TRBD1. Material: peripheral blood, obtained on day 0 of AZD1222 vaccination. The TCR sequence derives from an adult in good health. The CDR3 DNA reads TGTGCCAGCAGCTTGGGACAGGGAGCCTACGAGCAGTACTTC. Residues: CASSLGQGAYEQYF.